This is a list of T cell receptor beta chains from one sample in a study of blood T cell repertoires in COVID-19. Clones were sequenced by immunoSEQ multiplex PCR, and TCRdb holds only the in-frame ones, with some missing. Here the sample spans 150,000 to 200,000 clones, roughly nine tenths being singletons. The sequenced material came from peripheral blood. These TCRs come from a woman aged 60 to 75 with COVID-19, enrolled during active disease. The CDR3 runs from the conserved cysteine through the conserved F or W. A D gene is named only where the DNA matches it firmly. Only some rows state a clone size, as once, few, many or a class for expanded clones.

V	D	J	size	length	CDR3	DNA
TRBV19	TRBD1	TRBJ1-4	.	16	CASSRGQVATNEKLFF	TGTGCCAGTAGCCGGGGACAGGTCGCAACTAATGAAAAACTGTTTTTT
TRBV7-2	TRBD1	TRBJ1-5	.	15	CASSQGQGAGQPQHF	TGTGCCAGCAGCCAGGGACAGGGGGCCGGTCAGCCCCAGCATTTT
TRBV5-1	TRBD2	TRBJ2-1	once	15	CASSQPGLEGNEQFF	TGCGCCAGCAGCCAACCGGGACTAGAGGGAAATGAGCAGTTCTTC
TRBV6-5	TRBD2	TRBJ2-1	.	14	CASTPLAGSSEQFF	TGTGCCAGCACCCCACTAGCGGGCTCCAGTGAGCAGTTCTTC
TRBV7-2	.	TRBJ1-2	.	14	CASSPGQGGYGYTF	TGTGCCAGCAGCCCCGGACAAGGGGGCTATGGCTACACCTTC
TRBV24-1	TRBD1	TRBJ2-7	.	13	CATSDPDRYEQYF	TGTGCCACCAGTGATCCGGACAGGTACGAGCAGTACTTC
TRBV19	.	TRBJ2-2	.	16	CASSIRSSANTGELFF	TGTGCCAGTAGTATTAGGTCTAGCGCTAACACCGGGGAGCTGTTTTTT
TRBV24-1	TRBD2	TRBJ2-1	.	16	CATSDLPSGGSGEQFF	TGTGCCACCAGTGATTTGCCCTCGGGAGGGAGCGGCGAGCAGTTCTTC
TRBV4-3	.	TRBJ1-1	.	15	CASSQTGSQEAEAFF	TGCGCCAGCAGCCAAACGGGGAGCCAAGAAGCTGAAGCTTTCTTT
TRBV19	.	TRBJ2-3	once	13	CASSVLGGPTQYF	TGTGCCAGTAGTGTTTTGGGGGGGCCCACGCAGTATTTT
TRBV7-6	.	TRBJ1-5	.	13	CASSLAQNQPQHF	TGTGCCAGCAGCTTAGCTCAAAATCAGCCCCAGCATTTT
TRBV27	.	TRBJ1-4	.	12	CASSPGGQKLFF	TGTGCCAGCAGTCCCGGGGGGCAAAAACTGTTTTTT
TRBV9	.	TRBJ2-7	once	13	CASSVNSGYEQYF	TGTGCCAGCAGCGTAAATTCCGGCTACGAGCAGTACTTC
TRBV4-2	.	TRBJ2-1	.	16	CASSQDVRTPPFPGFF	TGTGCCAGCAGCCAAGACGTTAGAACTCCTCCCTTCCCCGGGTTCTTC
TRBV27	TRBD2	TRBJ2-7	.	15	CASSLGTSLSYEQYF	TGTGCCAGCAGTTTAGGGACTAGCCTTTCCTACGAGCAGTACTTC
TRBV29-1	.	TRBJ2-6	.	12	CSAGSGANVLTF	TGCAGCGCCGGCTCTGGGGCCAACGTCCTGACTTTC
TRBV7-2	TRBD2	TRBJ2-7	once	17	CASSQVGAGGPSYEQYF	TGTGCCAGCAGCCAAGTGGGAGCGGGAGGCCCTTCCTACGAGCAGTACTTC
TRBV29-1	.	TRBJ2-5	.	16	CSVEAFGTRVQETQYF	TGCAGCGTTGAAGCCTTCGGGACACGGGTGCAAGAGACCCAGTACTTC
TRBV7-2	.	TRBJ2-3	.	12	CASSLAETVKYF	TGTGCCAGCAGCTTAGCGGAGACGGTCAAGTATTTT
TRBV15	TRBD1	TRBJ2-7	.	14	CATRPGQGPYEQYF	TGTGCCACCAGGCCGGGACAGGGACCCTACGAGCAGTACTTC
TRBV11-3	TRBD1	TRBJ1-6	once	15	CASSLSDRGYSPLHF	TGTGCCAGCAGCTTATCGGACAGGGGATATTCACCCCTCCACTTT
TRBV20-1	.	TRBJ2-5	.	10	CSASDTTQYF	TGCAGTGCCTCAGATACGACCCAGTACTTC
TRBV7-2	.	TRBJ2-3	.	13	CASSRLRGGIQYF	TGTGCCAGCAGCAGACTAAGGGGGGGAATTCAGTATTTT
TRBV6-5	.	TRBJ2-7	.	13	CASSYYSGDEQYF	TGTGCCAGCAGTTACTACTCAGGCGACGAGCAGTACTTC
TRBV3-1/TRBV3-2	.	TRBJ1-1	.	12	CASSQVRGEAFF	TGTGCCAGCAGCCAAGTTCGGGGAGAAGCTTTCTTT
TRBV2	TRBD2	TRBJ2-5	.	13	CASSATSGETQYF	TGTGCCAGCAGCGCGACTAGCGGAGAGACCCAGTACTTC
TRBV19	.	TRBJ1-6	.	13	CASSNTGFSPLHF	TGTGCCAGTAGTAACACAGGGTTTTCACCCCTCCACTTT
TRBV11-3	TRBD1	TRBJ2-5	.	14	CASSMGTVQETQYF	TGTGCCAGCAGCATGGGGACAGTTCAAGAGACCCAGTACTTC
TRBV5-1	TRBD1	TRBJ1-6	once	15	CASSSGQGKNSPLHF	TGCGCCAGCAGCTCGGGACAGGGAAAAAATTCACCCCTCCACTTT
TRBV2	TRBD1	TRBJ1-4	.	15	CASSRSGGWNEKLFF	TGTGCCAGCAGTAGATCAGGGGGCTGGAATGAAAAACTGTTTTTT
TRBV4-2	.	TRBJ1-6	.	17	CASSQEMAGTYNSPLHF	TGTGCCAGCAGCCAGGAGATGGCAGGGACCTATAATTCACCCCTCCACTTT
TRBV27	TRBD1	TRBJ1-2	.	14	CASSDPGQGRGYTF	TGTGCCAGCAGTGACCCAGGACAGGGACGGGGCTACACCTTC
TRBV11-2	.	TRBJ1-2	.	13	CASSLVLAEGYTF	TGTGCCAGCAGCTTAGTACTTGCGGAGGGCTACACCTTC
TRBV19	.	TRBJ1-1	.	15	CASSTGTPMNTEAFF	TGTGCCAGTAGTACCGGGACACCGATGAACACTGAAGCTTTCTTT